This TCR beta chain was captured in a study of blood T cells in healthy people across ages. Study-wide results and limits: The study lacked donor CMV status, which possibly confounded expanded clonotype changes.

Through a sample-barcoded 5' primer and a J-beta primer mix, a second PCR was run for about 6 to 11 cycles. The template-switch adaptor was a 5' adaptor with 12 random nucleotides. It tagged each cDNA molecule. A single record per CDR3 protein comes from TCRdb applying MiXCR to the 5' RACE reads. The sample comprises around 900,000 distinct CDR3 sequences, under 35% of which are singletons, and around a sixth rests with the top ten. This clonotype was recorded many times. As yet, its antigen is unknown. Donors were healthy Caucasian individuals from Russia aged about 6 to 100. Staff drew 9 to 10 milliliters of peripheral blood from each donor. Germline CDR1 SNHLY, CDR2 FYNNEI. V was trimmed by 2 bases and J by 6 bases, leaving 17 bases between them. There are 16 residues in the CDR3.

The TCR comes from a woman over 75 in good health. The sequencing input was blood. The rearrangement uses TRBV2 and TRBJ2-4; TRBD1 is a possible D gene (6 bases). Here the CDR3 reads CASSENPTGPPNIQYF. The DNA of the CDR3 is TGTGCCAGCAGTGAAAATCCGACAGGCCCTCCAAACATTCAGTACTTC.